This note documents a single T cell receptor beta chain sequence. The antigen remains undetermined. Germline CDR1 SEHNR, CDR2 FQNEAQ (reference sequence). The ends lost 1 base at V and 2 bases at J; junction bases unmatched: 9. The CDR3 has 17 amino acids. This sample is part of a study of shared clonotypes between healthy human individuals. General study findings and limits: About 5.2% was the fraction of naive CD4 clonotypes found shared across several donors. Large depth notwithstanding, sorted-subset sequencing proved incomplete by rarefaction.

The method was immunoSEQ multiplex PCR; TCRdb's version includes in-frame clones alone and lacks a portion of them. The sample shows roughly 760,000 clones, about 74% of them seen only once. The sample taken for sequencing was memory CD4+ T cells sorted from blood. Subset reported: CD45RA-negative fraction. The genes are TRBV7-9 and TRBJ2-3; 7 bases match TRBD2. This clonotype was obtained from a woman aged 25 to 39 in good health. In DNA form, the CDR3 reads TGTGCCAGCAGCTTAGTTCAGACGGGAGGTTTCACAGATACGCAGTATTTT. Translation: CASSLVQTGGFTDTQYF.